What follows are 22 T cell receptor beta chains derived from one specimen sequenced in a study of cytomegalovirus exposure and HLA in healthy donors. Here immunoSEQ multiplex PCR was the method, and the copy in TCRdb shows in-frame clones only, minus some. The table lists about 73,000 clones, 90% to 95% of them singletons. Sequenced input: PBMCs. These receptors originate from a man aged 18 to 30 in good health and CMV-seronegative.

The V call is TRBV30, the J call TRBJ1-5, with D possibly matching TRBD1 (6 bases). The CDR3 sequence is 13 residues long. V lost 4 bases to trimming and J lost 6 bases, with 13 bases between them. Germline CDR1 is GTSNPN and CDR2 is SVGIG (reference sequence). CDR3 residues: CAWTTGIGQPQHF. Written as DNA, the CDR3 is TGTGCCTGGACCACAGGGATTGGTCAGCCCCAGCATTTT.

The chain couples TRBV9 to TRBJ2-6, with a tentative D call TRBD1 (5 bases). The CDR3 runs to 17 residues. The germline gives CDR1 SGDLS, CDR2 YYNGEE. V was cut by 4 bases and J by 0 bases, with 14 bases left in between. CDR3 coding DNA: TGTGCCAGCAGCAGAGGACACCGTTCCTCTGGGGCCAACGTCCTGACTTTC. It translates to CASSRGHRSSGANVLTF.

Concerning this clone: Mismatch with germline at one junction end may stem from a read error. V and J are TRBV6-6 and TRBJ1-1; D unresolved. CDR1 is MNHNY and CDR2 is SVGAGI in the germline V gene (reference sequence). The CDR3 spans 15 residues. In DNA form, the CDR3 reads TGTGCCAGCAGTTACTCAGCCGTCGTATATACTGAAACTTTCTTT. It yields the protein CASSYSAVVYTETFF.

This clone has only one observation. The J gene is TRBJ1-6, the V gene TRBV4-2; no clear D. CDR3 length equals 17 residues. Germline V gene lookup returns CDR1 LGHNA and CDR2 YNFKEQ. Trimming removed 0 bases from V and 0 bases from J, with 9 bases in between. The CDR3 here is CASSQEIANSYNSPLHF. CDR3 DNA sequence: TGTGCCAGCAGCCAAGAGATAGCTAACTCCTATAATTCACCCCTCCACTTT.

The rearrangement joins TRBV29-1 to TRBJ2-3, with 9 bases matching TRBD2. Germline trimming cut 3 bases from V and 1 base from J; bases unmatched to any gene: 14. Per the germline V gene, CDR1 is SQVTM and CDR2 is ANQGSEA. This CDR3 contains 18 residues. The CDR3 loop reads CSVDGGGGAVSGTDTQYF. In DNA form, the CDR3 reads TGCAGCGTTGATGGTGGCGGGGGGGCGGTTTCGGGCACAGATACGCAGTATTTT.

The chain combines TRBV9 with TRBJ1-2; 9 bases are shared with TRBD1. The V gene's germline CDR1 is SGDLS and CDR2 YYNGEE. The J segment lost 6 bases and the V segment lost 3 bases, leaving 9 bases of the junction unmatched. This CDR3 has 15 residues. The CDR3 region has the DNA TGTGCCAGCAGCGCCTGGGGGAGGGACAGGGATGGCTACACCTTC. This gives the protein CASSAWGRDRDGYTF.

V is TRBV14 and J is TRBJ2-5; a possible D gene is TRBD2 (5 bases). V was pared by 0 bases and J by 4 bases, with 21 bases between. This CDR3 is 18 amino acids long. Germline loops: CDR1 SGHDN, CDR2 FVKESK. In nucleotides, the CDR3 is TGTGCCAGCAGCCAAGATATCGGGGAGTACCGATGGGGAGAGACCCAGTACTTC. Its translation is CASSQDIGEYRWGETQYF. The complete variable domain, with remaining parts taken from reference TRBV14 and TRBJ2-5, reads EAGVTQFPSHSVIEKGQTVTLRCDPISGHDNLYWYRRVMGKEIKFLLHFVKESKQDESGMPNNRFLAERTGGTYSTLKVQPAELEDSGVYFCASSQDIGEYRWGETQYFGPGTRLLVL.

V is TRBV11-3 and J is TRBJ2-5; 11 bases match TRBD2. This CDR3 contains 16 residues. Germline CDR1 reads SGHNT; CDR2 reads YENEEA. V was pared by 4 bases and J by 3 bases, with 7 bases of the junction left unmatched. This CDR3 reads CASSSTGTSGEETQYF. The DNA of the CDR3 is TGTGCCAGCAGCTCGACAGGGACTAGCGGTGAAGAGACCCAGTACTTC. The full variable domain, rest sourced from reference TRBV11-3 and TRBJ2-5, is EAGVVQSPRYKIIEKKQPVAFWCNPISGHNTLYWYLQNLGQGPELLIRYENEEAVDDSQLPKDRFSAERLKGVDSTLKIQPAELGDSAVYLCASSSTGTSGEETQYFGPGTRLLVL.

The V and J genes are TRBV4-1 and TRBJ1-4, with D hard to call. The V gene lost 4 bases and the J gene lost 1 base, with 10 bases spanning the gap. Germline lookup yields CDR1 MGHRA and CDR2 YSYEKL. This CDR3 contains 15 residues. CDR3 DNA: TGCGCCAGCAGCCGACGGGATCTAACTAATGAAAAACTGTTTTTT. It translates to CASSRRDLTNEKLFF.

This clone appeared once. This sequence joins TRBV28 and TRBJ2-1; 9 nucleotides match TRBD2. The junction had 9 bases not matched to a gene; V was cut back by 8 bases and J by 7 bases. From germline, CDR1 is MDHEN and CDR2 SYDVKM. This CDR3 contains 14 residues. CDR3 sequence reads: CASAGGLARNEQFF. CDR3 nucleotide sequence: TGTGCCAGCGCCGGAGGACTAGCGCGGAATGAGCAGTTCTTC. Filled out from reference TRBV28 and TRBJ2-1, the complete variable domain reads DVKVTQSSRYLVKRTGEKVFLECVQDMDHENMFWYRQDPGLGLRLIYFSYDVKMKEKGDIPEGYSVSREKKERFSLILESASTNQTSMYLCASAGGLARNEQFFGPGTRLTVL.

The V and J genes are TRBV5-1 and TRBJ2-1, with 12 bases lining up with TRBD1. The germline CDR1 and CDR2 sequences are SGHRS and YFSETQ. The CDR3 is made up of 17 amino acids. J gave up 2 bases and V 4 bases, and 7 bases lay outside the gene matches. CDR3 amino acids: CASSPGTGGSAYNEQFF. The CDR3 nucleotides are TGCGCCAGCAGCCCCGGGACAGGGGGCTCTGCCTACAATGAGCAGTTCTTC.

This clone was counted a few times. The chain is built from TRBV29-1 and TRBJ2-3, with TRBD1 matching over 11 bases. J was trimmed by 1 base and V by 7 bases; bases with no gene match: 4. Germline values: CDR1 SQVTM, CDR2 ANQGSEA. CDR3 length: 14 residues. CDR3 DNA: TGCAGCGCCACGGGACAGGGGGGCACAGATACGCAGTATTTT. Translated: CSATGQGGTDTQYF.

This CDR3 reads CASSPSSGGTFTDTQYF. The CDR3 coding sequence is TGTGCCAGCAGCCCCTCTAGCGGGGGGACCTTCACAGATACGCAGTATTTT. The chain uses TRBV5-4 and TRBJ2-3; TRBD2 aligns across 11 bases. From germline, CDR1 is SGHNT and CDR2 YYREEE (reference sequence). V shed 4 bases, J shed 2 bases, and the junction held 9 bases outside the gene matches. This CDR3 has 17 amino acids.

The chain carries TRBV5-6 and TRBJ2-7, with 8 bases identical to TRBD1. The CDR3 consists of 15 residues. V gave up 4 bases and J gave up 3 bases; unmatched junction bases: 9. CDR1 and CDR2 (germline): SGHDT, YYEEEE. The chain's CDR3 is CASSPSGTGLYEQYF. In DNA form, the CDR3 reads TGTGCCAGCAGCCCGTCCGGGACAGGACTCTACGAGCAGTACTTC.

This sequence joins TRBV6-5 and TRBJ2-1, with 7 bases identical to TRBD1. The CDR3 consists of 15 residues. V dropped 4 bases and J dropped 5; count of bases not matched to a gene: 8. CDR1 and CDR2 from the germline V gene are MNHEY and SVGAGI. CDR3 bases: TGTGCCAGCAGTTCTGAGGGACAGCCAAACAATGAGCAGTTCTTC. Its translation: CASSSEGQPNNEQFF.

In its sample, this clone was seen once. The genes are TRBV6-5 and TRBJ2-7; no firm D call. The germline V gene has CDR1 MNHEY and CDR2 SVGAGI. The CDR3 covers 13 residues. Deletions cut 3 bases from V and 3 bases from J, with 9 bases between. In nucleotides, the CDR3 is TGTGCCAGCAGTTATGTACAGAGCTACGAGCAGTACTTC. Protein sequence: CASSYVQSYEQYF.

V and J are TRBV7-2 and TRBJ2-4; weak D call: TRBD1 (6 bases). The CDR3 covers 16 residues. Germline V lookup: CDR1 SGHTA, CDR2 FQGNSA. Trimming cost V 5 bases and J 8 bases, with 22 bases left between them. In nucleotides, the CDR3 is TGTGCCAGCAGCCCATTTGCCCGGGACAAGGCGGACATTCAGTACTTC. It specifies CASSPFARDKADIQYF. Filled out from reference TRBV7-2 and TRBJ2-4, the complete variable domain reads GAGVSQSPSNKVTEKGKDVELRCDPISGHTALYWYRQSLGQGLEFLIYFQGNSAPDKSGLPSDRFSAERTGGSVSTLTIQRTQQEDSAVYLCASSPFARDKADIQYFGAGTRLSVL.

By sample fraction, this clone is medium-sized. The V gene is TRBV4-1, the J gene TRBJ2-1, with 9 bases matching TRBD1. The CDR3 contains 14 residues. The germline CDR1 and CDR2 sequences are MGHRA and YSYEKL. J gave up 6 bases and V 3 bases, and 3 bases lay outside the gene matches. CDR3 loop: CASSHGTGRNEQFF. Here the CDR3 DNA reads TGCGCCAGCAGCCATGGGACAGGGCGCAATGAGCAGTTCTTC.

The chain joins TRBV29-1 to TRBJ2-5, with unresolved D. CDR1 SQVTM and CDR2 ANQGSEA come from the germline V gene. The CDR3 is 12 residues long. Trimming took 5 bases from V and 1 from J, leaving 8 bases between them. CDR3: CSVSMAQETQYF. CDR3 nucleotides: TGCAGCGTTTCGATGGCCCAAGAGACCCAGTACTTC.

V usage is TRBV5-1 and J usage is TRBJ2-5; D perhaps matches TRBD2 (5 bases). CDR3 length: 14 amino acids. Trimming shortened V by 0 bases and J by 2 bases, and 8 bases separated the two germline ends. Germline lookup yields CDR1 SGHRS and CDR2 YFSETQ. CDR3 residues: CASSLGSGQETQYF. The CDR3 region has the DNA TGCGCCAGCAGCTTGGGGTCGGGACAAGAGACCCAGTACTTC.

The J gene is TRBJ2-5, the V gene TRBV6-1; D is perhaps TRBD2 (5 bases). Germline V CDR1 and CDR2: MNHNS, SASEGT. The V and J ends lost 5 bases and 2 bases respectively, with 9 bases between them. This CDR3 comprises 13 residues. CDR3 protein: CASSRRDQETQYF. The CDR3, as DNA: TGTGCCAGCAGTAGACGGGATCAAGAGACCCAGTACTTC.

In DNA form, the CDR3 reads TGTGCCAGCAGTCTCTCTAGAGCGGTGAACACTGAAGCTTTCTTT. Residues: CASSLSRAVNTEAFF. V gene TRBV28 combines with J gene TRBJ1-1, with no clear D. CDR1 and CDR2 from the germline V gene are MDHEN and SYDVKM. Deletions cut 5 bases from V and 0 bases from J, with 13 bases between. CDR3 size: 15 residues.